This T cell receptor beta chain is drawn from a study of blood T cell repertoires in COVID-19. Study-level background: From T cells, B-cell-depleted T cells, or PBMCs came the material, which was cDNA or gDNA.

Authors' processing steps: Cell counts per sample came from amplifying reference gene primers. Here immunoSEQ multiplex PCR was the method, and the copy in TCRdb shows in-frame clones only, minus some. The V and J calls and clone size are taken from that table; D and trimming were inferred from the DNA. Counted here are some 180,000 clones, 75% to 85% occurring once; the ten biggest clones make up 11%. The CDR3 totals 14 residues. The V gene's germline CDR1 is DFQATT and CDR2 SNEGSKA (reference sequence). V trimming: 4 bases; J trimming: 5 bases; junction bases outside the gene matches: 6. The specimen sequenced was peripheral blood. The TCR comes from a woman aged 40 to 55 with COVID-19, enrolled during active disease. V and J are TRBV20-1 and TRBJ2-3; 10 nucleotides match TRBD2. CDR3 region: CSATDSGRLDTQYF. Written as DNA, the CDR3 is TGCAGTGCTACTGATAGCGGGAGGTTAGATACGCAGTATTTT.